The 12 T cell receptor beta chains below were found in one sample sequenced in a study of control samples from healthy donors and cancer patients. Some clones are missing from TCRdb's copy, which holds only in-frame ones; the method was immunoSEQ multiplex PCR. The sample includes 100,000 to 150,000 clones, 92% of them seen just once. Sequencing was performed on PBMCs. The receptors originated from an elderly man with head and neck cancer.

This sequence joins TRBV20-1 and TRBJ2-3; D is unresolved. The CDR3 runs 14 residues. Per the germline V gene, CDR1 is DFQATT and CDR2 is SNEGSKA (reference sequence). V was cut by 3 bases and J by 2 bases, with 12 bases left in between. The CDR3 bases are TGCAGTGCTAGTAGTGGCCAGATCACAGATACGCAGTATTTT. Protein sequence: CSASSGQITDTQYF.

The V call is TRBV27, the J call TRBJ2-2; 9 nucleotides agree with TRBD2. CDR3 size: 15 residues. Germline values: CDR1 MNHEY, CDR2 SMNVEV (reference sequence). The V segment lost 6 bases and the J segment 6 bases; nucleotides outside the gene matches: 8. In nucleotides, the CDR3 is TGTGCCAGCAGCCCTCGCGGGAGGGCCCCCGGGGAGCTGTTTTTT. As protein: CASSPRGRAPGELFF.

The chain links TRBV5-1 to TRBJ1-5; the D gene is possibly TRBD1 (5 bases). Germline CDR1 reads SGHRS; CDR2 reads YFSETQ. The V and J ends lost 1 base and 3 bases respectively, with 8 bases between them. The CDR3 has 14 amino acids. CDR3 sequence (DNA): TGCGCCAGCAGCTTGCAGGGCGACAATCAGCCCCAGCATTTT. Amino acids: CASSLQGDNQPQHF.

The V gene is TRBV7-9, the J gene TRBJ2-1; 9 bases map to TRBD2. The germline gives CDR1 SEHNR, CDR2 FQNEAQ (reference sequence). This CDR3 region has 16 residues. V shed 1 base and J 7 bases; nucleotides not matched to a gene: 8. CDR3 amino acids: CASSLVGLAGWNEQFF. As DNA, the CDR3 is TGTGCCAGCAGCTTAGTAGGGCTAGCGGGGTGGAATGAGCAGTTCTTC.

The genes are TRBV6-5 and TRBJ2-5; no clear D gene. Germline V gene lookup returns CDR1 MNHEY and CDR2 SVGAGI. V lost 8 bases, J lost 2 bases, and 9 bases lay in between. This CDR3 spans 12 amino acids. CDR3: CASRTPQETQYF. The CDR3, as DNA: TGTGCCAGCCGAACCCCTCAAGAGACCCAGTACTTC.

The V gene is TRBV18, the J gene TRBJ2-3; D is unclear. CDR1 is KGHSH, CDR2 LQKENI, per germline. The V end lost 6 bases, the J end lost 0 bases, and 7 bases lay between the germline ends. The CDR3 sequence is 13 residues long. CDR3 coding DNA: TGTGCCAGCTCGGACCTCAGCACAGATACGCAGTATTTT. It specifies CASSDLSTDTQYF. The variable domain in full, with the rest retrieved from reference TRBV18 and TRBJ2-3, is NAGVMQNPRHLVRRRGQEARLRCSPMKGHSHVYWYRQLPEEGLKFMVYLQKENIIDESGMPKERFSAEFPKEGPSILRIQQVVRGDSAAYFCASSDLSTDTQYFGPGTRLTVL.

This chain joins TRBV10-3 and TRBJ2-3, with TRBD2 identical over 14 bases. There are 17 residues in the CDR3. The ends lost 4 bases at V and 1 base at J; junction bases unmatched: 4. The germline V gene has CDR1 ENHRY and CDR2 SYGVKD. The CDR3 here is CAISGLAGGGGTDTQYF. In nucleotides, the CDR3 is TGTGCCATCAGTGGACTAGCGGGAGGGGGAGGCACAGATACGCAGTATTTT.

This chain links TRBV12-3 or TRBV12-4 with TRBJ2-2, with D perhaps matching TRBD2 (5 bases). This CDR3 region has 13 residues. Trimming left V 11 bases short and J 0 bases short, with 10 bases between. CDR3 residues: CAAGRANTGELFF. The CDR3 DNA reads TGTGCCGCCGGGCGGGCGAACACCGGGGAGCTGTTTTTT.

The genes are TRBV5-4 and TRBJ1-4, with D maybe TRBD1 (5 bases). The CDR3 totals 16 residues. CDR1 is SGHNT and CDR2 is YYREEE in the germline V gene (reference sequence). V dropped 2 bases and J dropped 7 bases, with 18 bases sitting between them. This CDR3 is CASSFGGGGVGEKLFF. The CDR3 DNA is TGTGCCAGCAGCTTTGGGGGTGGAGGCGTTGGTGAAAAACTGTTTTTT.

The chain is built from TRBV5-1 and TRBJ2-3; 7 nucleotides line up with TRBD1. The CDR3 totals 15 residues. Per germline, CDR1 SGHRS and CDR2 YFSETQ. V lost 2 bases, J lost 4 bases, and 7 bases stayed unmatched. CDR3 nucleotides: TGCGCCAGCAGCTTAACAGGGGAAACCGCAGATACGCAGTATTTT. The encoded protein is CASSLTGETADTQYF.

A remark on this clone: The sample carries other DNA sequences with the same CDR3. V is TRBV24-1 and J is TRBJ2-1; 12 nucleotides agree with TRBD2. CDR1 and CDR2 (germline): KGHDR, SFDVKD. With 2 bases clipped from V and 4 bases from J, the junction kept 2 bases outside the gene matches. CDR3 size: 16 residues. CDR3 nucleotides: TGTGCCACCAGTGATTCTAGCGGGGGGGTTTACAATGAGCAGTTCTTC. Encoded protein: CATSDSSGGVYNEQFF.

The chain is built from TRBV18 and TRBJ1-1, with D unclear. Germline CDR1 and CDR2: KGHSH and LQKENI. V was trimmed by 5 bases and J by 0 bases, leaving 4 bases between them. The CDR3 has 12 residues. The CDR3 sequence: CASSWVNTEAFF. As DNA, the CDR3 is TGTGCCAGCTCATGGGTGAACACTGAAGCTTTCTTT.